The sequence of this TCR beta chain was determined in a study of metastatic and nonmetastatic thyroid tumors. Overall study findings and caveats: In blood and tumor, TCR beta diversity was reportedly significantly higher in malignant thyroid tumors than in benign nodules.

In regard to this clone: Antigen unknown.

Not a single patient had been given any form of treatment at any point before undergoing thyroid surgery. The germline gives CDR1 MNHNS, CDR2 SASEGT. This CDR3 is 15 amino acids long. Unmatched junction bases numbered 11, after V lost 7 bases and J lost 8 bases. TCRdb re-processed the PCR reads through MiXCR. The table shows around 65,000 clones, with approximately 15% occurring only once. This TCR derives from a male donor with papillary thyroid cancer or a benign thyroid nodule (not recorded which). Some clones in this sample may be carry-over from other donors' samples. The chain links TRBV6-1 to TRBJ2-7; 13 bases line up with TRBD2. The material sequenced was blood. DNA of the CDR3: TGTGCCAGCATTTGGACTAGCGGGGGCTGGTACAAGCAGTACTTC. It codes for CASIWTSGGWYKQYF.